A single TCR beta chain is shown here with its context. The V end lost 4 bases, the J end lost 7 bases, and 11 bases lay between the germline ends. The CDR3 has 13 amino acids. CDR1 and CDR2 (germline): SGHTA, FQGNSA. Individuals with alopecia areata gave both lesional scalp punch biopsies and peripheral blood for collection. Once RNA had been extracted, it was reverse transcribed into cDNA to act as the sequencing template. Sequencing was performed with immunoSEQ multiplex PCR; in TCRdb, only in-frame clones are kept and a portion is missing. The top ten hold over 12% of the sample, which has about 180,000 clones, 59% seen once. The data are from a study of CD8+ T cells in alopecia areata. Study at large: Those patients who were treated received oral tofacitinib, which was given at 5 to 10 mg twice daily for moderate-to-severe alopecia areata.

The rearrangement uses TRBV7-2 and TRBJ2-1; no clear D gene. The source was CD4+ T cells sorted from blood, collected at week 0. This TCR was sampled from a human donor with alopecia areata. The CDR3 DNA sequence: TGTGCCAGCAGCTCACGTCGCTCGAATGAGCAGTTCTTC. It encodes CASSSRRSNEQFF.